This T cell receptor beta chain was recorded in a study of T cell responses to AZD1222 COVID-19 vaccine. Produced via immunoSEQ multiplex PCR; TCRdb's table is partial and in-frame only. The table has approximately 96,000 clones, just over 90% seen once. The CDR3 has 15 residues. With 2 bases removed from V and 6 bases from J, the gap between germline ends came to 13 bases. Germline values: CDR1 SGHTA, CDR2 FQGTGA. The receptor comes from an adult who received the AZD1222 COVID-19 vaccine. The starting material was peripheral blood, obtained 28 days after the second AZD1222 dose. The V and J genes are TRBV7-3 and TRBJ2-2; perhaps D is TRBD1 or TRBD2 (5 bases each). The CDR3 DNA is TGTGCCAGCAGCTTATCCGGGACCGTTCCCGGGGAGCTGTTTTTT. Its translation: CASSLSGTVPGELFF.